This T cell receptor (beta chain) originates from a study of post-analysis software for immune sequencing data. The V end lost 3 bases, the J end lost 2 bases, and 11 bases lay between the germline ends. The CDR3 totals 14 residues. Sequencing libraries made from TCR beta cDNA carried unique molecular identifiers. TCRdb itself ran the PCR reads through MiXCR, one entry per CDR3 protein. The sample consists of 650,000 to 850,000 distinct CDR3 sequences, about 57% of them appearing once. As concerns this clonotype: The target antigen is unknown.

Whole-study findings and limits: Among 5 or 6 TRBV segments more frequent in patients than controls were TRBV5-6, TRBV5-1 and TRBV20-1. By F measure, samples from a shared preparation batch strongly co-clustered.

This chain connects TRBV12-3 or TRBV12-4 to TRBJ2-7, with D possibly being TRBD1 (5 bases). Specimen: blood. The receptor was isolated from a girl aged 10 to 17 with multiple sclerosis. CDR3 residues: CASSFGRVTYEQYF. For the CDR3, the DNA is TGTGCCAGCAGTTTCGGCAGGGTCACCTACGAGCAGTACTTC.